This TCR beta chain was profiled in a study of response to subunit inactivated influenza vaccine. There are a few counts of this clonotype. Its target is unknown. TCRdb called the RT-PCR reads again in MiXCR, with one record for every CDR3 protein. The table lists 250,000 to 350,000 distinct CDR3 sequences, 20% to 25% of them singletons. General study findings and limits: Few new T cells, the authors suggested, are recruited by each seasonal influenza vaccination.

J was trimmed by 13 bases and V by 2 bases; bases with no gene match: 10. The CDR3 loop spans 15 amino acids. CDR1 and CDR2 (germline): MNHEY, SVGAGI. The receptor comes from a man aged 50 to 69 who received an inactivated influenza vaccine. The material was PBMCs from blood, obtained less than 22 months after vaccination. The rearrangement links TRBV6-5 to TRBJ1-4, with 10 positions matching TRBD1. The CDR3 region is CASSYRDRGAEGLFF. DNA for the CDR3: TGTGCCAGCAGTTACCGGGACAGGGGCGCAGAGGGACTGTTTTTT.